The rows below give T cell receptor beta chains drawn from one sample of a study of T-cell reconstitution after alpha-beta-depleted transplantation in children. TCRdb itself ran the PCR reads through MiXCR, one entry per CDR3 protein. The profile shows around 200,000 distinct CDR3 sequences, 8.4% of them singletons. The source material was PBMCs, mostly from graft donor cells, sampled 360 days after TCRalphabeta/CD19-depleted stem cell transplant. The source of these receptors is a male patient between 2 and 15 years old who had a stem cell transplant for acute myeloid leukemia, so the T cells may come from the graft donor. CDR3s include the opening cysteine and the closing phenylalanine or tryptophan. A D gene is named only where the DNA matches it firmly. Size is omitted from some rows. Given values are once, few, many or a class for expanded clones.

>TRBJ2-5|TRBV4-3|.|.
TGCGCCAGCAGCCAAGATGCGAGGGAAGAGACCCAGTACTTC
CASSQDAREETQYF
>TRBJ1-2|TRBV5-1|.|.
TGCGCCAGCAGCGATGGGAGGGGCCCGTCCCACTATGGCTACACCTTC
CASSDGRGPSHYGYTF
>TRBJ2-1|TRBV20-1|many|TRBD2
TGCAGCCTCCAGGACGGGAGGGCCGCCAATGAGCAGTTCTTC
CSLQDGRAANEQFF
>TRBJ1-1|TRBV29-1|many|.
TGCAGCGTTGACAGGGAGGTCACTGAAGCTTTCTTT
CSVDREVTEAFF
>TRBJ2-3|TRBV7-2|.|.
TGTGCCAGCAGCTTATCAGTTCAGCGGCGAGGGCCGGATACGCAGTATTTT
CASSLSVQRRGPDTQYF
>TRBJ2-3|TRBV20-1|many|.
TGCAGTGCTACACTAGCTAGGAGCACAGATACGCAGTATTTT
CSATLARSTDTQYF
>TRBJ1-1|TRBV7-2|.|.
TGTGCCAGCAGCTTAGCTCGAGCTGAAGCTTTCTTT
CASSLARAEAFF
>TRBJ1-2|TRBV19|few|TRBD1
TGTGCCAGTAGTGGGACAGGGATAGGGTATGGCTACACCTTC
CASSGTGIGYGYTF
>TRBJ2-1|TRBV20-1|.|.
TGCAGTGTAACGGGAGTCTACAATGAGCAGTTCTTC
CSVTGVYNEQFF
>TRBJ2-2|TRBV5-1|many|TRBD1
TGCGCCAGCAGCGGACAGGGGGTCGGGAACACCGGGGAGCTGTTTTTT
CASSGQGVGNTGELFF
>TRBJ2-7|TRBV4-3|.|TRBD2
TGCGCCAGCAGCCAAGAAACTAGCGGGATTGAAGAGCAGTACTTC
CASSQETSGIEEQYF
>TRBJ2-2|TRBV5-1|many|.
TGCGCCAGCAGCATTTCAGGGACCGGGGAGCTGTTTTTT
CASSISGTGELFF
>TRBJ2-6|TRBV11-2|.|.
TGTGCCAGCAGCGATAAAGGAGTACCCTCTGGGGCCAACGTCCTGACTTTC
CASSDKGVPSGANVLTF
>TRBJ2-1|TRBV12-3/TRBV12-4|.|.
TGTGCCAGCAGTGGGGAATTGGCAGGTAGAGGGAATGAGCAGTTCTTC
CASSGELAGRGNEQFF
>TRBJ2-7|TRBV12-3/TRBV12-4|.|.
TGTGCCAGCAGCCCTCGGGCCCAGAAGGAGCAGTACTTC
CASSPRAQKEQYF
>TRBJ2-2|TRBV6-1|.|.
TGTGCCAGTCGGAGCCTGCTCACCGGGGAGCTGTTTTTT
CASRSLLTGELFF
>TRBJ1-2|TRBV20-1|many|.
TGCAGTGCTAGAGATCCAAATCCGAGACCTGGGTATGGCTACACCTTC
CSARDPNPRPGYGYTF
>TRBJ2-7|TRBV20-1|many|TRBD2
TGCAGTGCTAGAGTAATAAGCGGGAGAATCGGGGAGCAGTACTTC
CSARVISGRIGEQYF
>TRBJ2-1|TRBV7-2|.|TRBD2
TGTGCCAGCAGCTTGATGACTAGCGGGGCTTTCAATGAGCAGTTCTTC
CASSLMTSGAFNEQFF
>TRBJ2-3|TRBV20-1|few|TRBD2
TGCAGTGCTAGAGTTCCCCCGGGACTAGCGGGTTTACCCACAGATACGCAGTATTTT
CSARVPPGLAGLPTDTQYF
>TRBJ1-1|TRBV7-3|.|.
TGTGCCAGCAGCTACGGCGAGGGGAACACTGAAGCTTTCTTT
CASSYGEGNTEAFF
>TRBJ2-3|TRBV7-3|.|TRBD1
TGTGCCAGCAGCTTAAAAGGGGGGACAGGGACCACGCAGTATTTT
CASSLKGGTGTTQYF
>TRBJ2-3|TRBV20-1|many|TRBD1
TGCAGTGCTAGAGCTTTCGCGACAGGGGGCAAGTCAGATACGCAGTATTTT
CSARAFATGGKSDTQYF
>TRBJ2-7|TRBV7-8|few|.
TGTGCCAGCTCCCCAGTATTCGCTCGCTGGGCCTACGAGCAGTACTTC
CASSPVFARWAYEQYF
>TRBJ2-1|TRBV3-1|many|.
TGTGCCAGCAGCCACGACATGAATGAGCAGTTCTTC
CASSHDMNEQFF
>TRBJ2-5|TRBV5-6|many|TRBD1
TGTGCCAGCAGCTTGAGGGGACAGGGTTCGGAGACCCAGTACTTC
CASSLRGQGSETQYF
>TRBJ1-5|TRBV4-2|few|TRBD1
TGTGCCAGCAGCCCCCGGACAGGTTTCTCCGTTAGCAATCAGCCCCAGCATTTT
CASSPRTGFSVSNQPQHF
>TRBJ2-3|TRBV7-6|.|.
TGTGCCAGCAGCTTACTTCCCTCCGGAAACACAGATACGCAGTATTTT
CASSLLPSGNTDTQYF
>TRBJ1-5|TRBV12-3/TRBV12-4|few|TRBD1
TGTGCCAGCAGTTTAGCGCCCCCGGATTGGGGACAGCTTAGCAATCAGCCCCAGCATTTT
CASSLAPPDWGQLSNQPQHF
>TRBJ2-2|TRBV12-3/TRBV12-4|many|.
TGTGCCAGCAGTTTCCCTGGCGGGGAGCTGTTTTTT
CASSFPGGELFF
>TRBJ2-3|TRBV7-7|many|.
TGTGCTAGCAGCTTTAACGAGGATCTGGGGGATACGCAGTATTTT
CASSFNEDLGDTQYF
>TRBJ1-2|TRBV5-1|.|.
TGCGCCAGCAGCTTGGGGGCAGCCGATGGTGGCTACACCTTC
CASSLGAADGGYTF
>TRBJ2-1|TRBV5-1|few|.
TGCGCCAGCAGCACCCGGGGCAGCTACAATGAGCAGTTCTTC
CASSTRGSYNEQFF
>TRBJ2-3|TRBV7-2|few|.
TGTGCCAGCAGCCGTGATCTTCCTGATACGCAGTATTTT
CASSRDLPDTQYF
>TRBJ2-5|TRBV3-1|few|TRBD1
TGTGCCAGCAGCCAAGACAGGGGGCGTCTAGAGACCCAGTACTTC
CASSQDRGRLETQYF
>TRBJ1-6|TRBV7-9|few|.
TGTGCCAGCAGTTCAAGACAGGTGGGGCTTTCACCCCTCCACTTT
CASSSRQVGLSPLHF
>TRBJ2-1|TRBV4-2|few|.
TGTGCCAGCAGCCAACTCCCGTACCCTGACTCCTACAATGAGCAGTTCTTC
CASSQLPYPDSYNEQFF
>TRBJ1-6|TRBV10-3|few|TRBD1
TGTGCCATCAGGACAGGGGTAGGGGATTCACCCCTCCACTTT
CAIRTGVGDSPLHF
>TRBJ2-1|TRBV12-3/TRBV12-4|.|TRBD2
TGTGCCAGCAGTTTAGATGGGGCTAGCGGGAGGAATGAGCAGTTCTTC
CASSLDGASGRNEQFF
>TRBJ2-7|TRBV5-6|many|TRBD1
TGTGCCAGCACCGGGACAGTATCCTACGAGCAGTACTTC
CASTGTVSYEQYF
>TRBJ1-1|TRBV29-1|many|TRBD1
TGCAGCGTTAGGACAGGGGAATGGGCTGAAGCTTTCTTT
CSVRTGEWAEAFF
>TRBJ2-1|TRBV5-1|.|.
TGCGCCAGCAGCTTGTGGGAGGGGGCCTCTAGCTCCTACAATGAGCAGTTCTTC
CASSLWEGASSSYNEQFF
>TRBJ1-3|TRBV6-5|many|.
TGTGCCAGCAGTTACAAGCCTGGGGTTGCCTTTGGAAACACCATATATTTT
CASSYKPGVAFGNTIYF
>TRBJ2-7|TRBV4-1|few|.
TGCGCCAGCAGCCAACCCCATGCAGGGAACCCCTACGAGCAGTACTTC
CASSQPHAGNPYEQYF
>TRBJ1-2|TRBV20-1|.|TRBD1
TGCAGTGCTAGAGCTCAAGACAGGGACTATGGCTACACCTTC
CSARAQDRDYGYTF
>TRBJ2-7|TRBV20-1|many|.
TGCAGTGCTAGAGCCTGGGGGCCGGACTACGAGCAGTACTTC
CSARAWGPDYEQYF
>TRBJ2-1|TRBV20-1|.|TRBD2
TGCTGTGCTAGAGATCCCACCGGACTAGCGGGGTACAATGAGCAGTTCTTC
CCARDPTGLAGYNEQFF